One and the same sample provided the 5 T cell receptor beta chains below, sequenced in a study of shared clonotypes between healthy human individuals. The table came from immunoSEQ multiplex PCR; TCRdb's copy has only in-frame clones and leaves some out. Of 2 million to 3 million clones in the sample, about 92% are singletons; the top ten hold 0.11% to 0.15%. The sequenced material came from naive CD4+ T cells sorted from blood. Subset denoted: CD45RA+ positively selected. The receptors originated from a young man in good health.

V and J are TRBV7-9 and TRBJ2-1; TRBD2 matches at 10 bases. The junction had 5 bases not matched to a gene; V was cut back by 5 bases and J by 4 bases. CDR1 and CDR2 from the germline V gene are SEHNR and FQNEAQ (reference sequence). There are 15 residues in the CDR3. The DNA for the CDR3 is TGTGCCAGCAGCCGCCTAGCGGGGGCGTACAATGAGCAGTTCTTC. Translated: CASSRLAGAYNEQFF.

The chain couples TRBV5-1 to TRBJ2-3; 8 positions agree with TRBD2. Germline CDR1 is SGHRS and CDR2 is YFSETQ. The V and J ends lost 0 bases and 0 bases, in that order; junction bases with no gene match: 12. The CDR3 totals 19 residues. DNA for the CDR3: TGCGCCAGCAGCTTGGCGCCGGGCGGGAGGAGACGCAGCACAGATACGCAGTATTTT. Protein product: CASSLAPGGRRRSTDTQYF.

J is TRBJ1-5 and V is TRBV18; 8 bases fit TRBD1. Germline V gene sequence: CDR1 KGHSH, CDR2 LQKENI. Trimming at V came to 3 bases and at J to 7 bases, leaving 2 bases not matched to a gene. CDR3 length: 13 residues. For the CDR3, the DNA is TGTGCCAGCTCACCGACAGGGGAGCAGCCCCAGCATTTT. Translated, it gives CASSPTGEQPQHF.

This clone came up once. This chain uses TRBV6-4 with TRBJ1-2; no reliable D call. Germline CDR1 and CDR2: MRHNA and SNTAGT. There are 11 residues in the CDR3. V dropped 4 bases and J dropped 5 bases, with 5 bases sitting between them. The CDR3 DNA is TGTGCCAGCAGTGGAAGTTATGGCTACACCTTC. The encoded protein is CASSGSYGYTF.

This clone was recorded once. Compared with germline, one end of the junction differs, possibly owing to a read error. CDR3 sequence: CASSLAPAARVVYNEQFF. In DNA form, the CDR3 reads TGTGCCAGCAGCCTAGCTCCAGCGGCCCGAGTTGTCTACAATGAGCAGTTCTTC. V and J are TRBV7-9 and TRBJ2-1; the D gene is possibly TRBD2 (5 bases). The CDR3 extends over 18 amino acids. Germline loops: CDR1 SEHNR, CDR2 FQNEAQ (reference sequence). The full variable domain, with the rest looked up from reference TRBV7-9 and TRBJ2-1, is DTGVSQNPRHKITKRGQNVTFRCDPISEHNRLYWYRQTLGQGPEFLTYFQNEAQLEKSRLLSDRFSAERPKGSFSTLEIQRTEQGDSAMYLCASSLAPAARVVYNEQFFGPGTRLTVL.